The 12 T cell receptor beta chains reported below all come from one sample, sequenced in a study of shared clonotypes between healthy human individuals. Assay used: immunoSEQ multiplex PCR; TCRdb lists only in-frame clones, some missing. The sample has millions of clones, around 94% seen once. Sequenced sample: naive CD4+ T cells sorted from blood. Subset noted: CD45RA+ positively selected. Source of these receptors: a man between 18 and 35 years old in good health.

The CDR3 here is CASSLAPGTGGRLAGLHYEQYF. CDR3 coding DNA: TGTGCCAGCAGCTTAGCCCCTGGGACAGGGGGCCGGCTAGCGGGTCTCCACTACGAGCAGTACTTC. This sequence joins TRBV13 and TRBJ2-7; the match to TRBD1 covers 12 bases. The CDR3 runs to 22 residues. V lost 1 base, J lost 3 bases, and 22 bases stayed unmatched. Per germline, CDR1 PRHDT and CDR2 FYEKMQ (reference sequence).

V gene TRBV27 combines with J gene TRBJ2-3; TRBD2 matches 11 bases. Per the germline V gene, CDR1 is MNHEY and CDR2 is SMNVEV (reference sequence). The CDR3 is made up of 16 amino acids. V was clipped by 4 bases and J by 0 bases; unmatched bases: 3. This CDR3 is CASSSTSGASTDTQYF. For the CDR3, the DNA is TGTGCCAGCAGTTCGACTAGCGGGGCCAGCACAGATACGCAGTATTTT.

The CDR3 nucleotides are TGCGCCAGCAGCCGCTTGGCGGGGGGGGACACTGAAGCTTTCTTT. This translates into CASSRLAGGDTEAFF. The chain recombines TRBV5-1 with TRBJ1-1, with D tentatively TRBD1 (5 bases). Germline V gene lookup returns CDR1 SGHRS and CDR2 YFSETQ. This CDR3 spans 15 amino acids. V lost 4 bases and J lost 3, with 16 bases in between.

This chain joins TRBV5-4 and TRBJ1-2; weak D call: TRBD1 (6 bases). V lost 0 bases, J lost 7 bases, and 22 bases lay in between. CDR3 size: 17 residues. The germline V gene has CDR1 SGHNT and CDR2 YYREEE (reference sequence). CDR3 nucleotides: TGTGCCAGCAGCTTGGCCCCGAGGGAGGGGGAGTCAAGTGGCTACACCTTC. It yields the protein CASSLAPREGESSGYTF.

V gene TRBV10-2 combines with J gene TRBJ2-1; possibly TRBD1 for D (6 bases). The V gene's germline CDR1 is WSHSY and CDR2 SAAADI. V was trimmed by 6 bases and J by 2 bases, leaving 14 bases between them. The CDR3 runs to 15 residues. The chain's CDR3 is CASSPPRGTYNEQFF. CDR3 DNA: TGCGCCAGCAGCCCCCCCAGGGGAACCTACAATGAGCAGTTCTTC.

The chain carries TRBV4-1 and TRBJ2-7; possibly TRBD1 or TRBD2 for D (5 bases each). Trimming removed 4 bases from V and 5 bases from J, with 15 bases in between. Per germline, CDR1 MGHRA and CDR2 YSYEKL. The length of the CDR3 is 14 residues. Here the CDR3 DNA reads TGCGCCAGCAGCCCGCACGGGGCCCTCCACGAGCAGTACTTC. Amino acid sequence: CASSPHGALHEQYF.

The V call is TRBV6-1, the J call TRBJ1-1; 7 bases line up with TRBD1. V lost 4 bases, J lost 1 base, and 12 bases stayed unmatched. The length of the CDR3 is 17 residues. Germline CDR1 MNHNS, CDR2 SASEGT. DNA of the CDR3: TGTGCCAGCAGTGGTCCTCTCACCGGACAGGCGAACACTGAAGCTTTCTTT. It encodes CASSGPLTGQANTEAFF.

V and J are TRBV6-1 and TRBJ2-7; possible D gene TRBD1, 5 bases. V shed 7 bases and J shed 4 bases, with 14 bases lying between them. The length of the CDR3 is 13 residues. Germline lookup yields CDR1 MNHNS and CDR2 SASEGT. CDR3 in DNA: TGTGCCAGCATCACCACCCCAGGGTACGAGCAGTACTTC. It codes for CASITTPGYEQYF.

This chain uses TRBV10-3 with TRBJ1-1; the match to TRBD1 covers 7 bases. This CDR3 has 14 residues. V lost 6 bases, J lost 4 bases, and 8 bases stayed unmatched. Germline V gene data show CDR1 as ENHRY and CDR2 as SYGVKD. The CDR3 is CAISGQAVGTEAFF. Written as DNA, the CDR3 is TGTGCCATCAGCGGACAGGCGGTCGGCACTGAAGCTTTCTTT.

The V gene is TRBV6-1, the J gene TRBJ2-1, with 10 bases that match TRBD2. CDR3 length equals 13 residues. Germline lookup yields CDR1 MNHNS and CDR2 SASEGT. J lost 7 bases, V lost 8 bases, and 5 bases had no gene match. Written as DNA, the CDR3 is TGTGCCAGCGGCCCGACTAGCGGGAATGAGCAGTTCTTC. Its translation is CASGPTSGNEQFF.

The V call is TRBV28, the J call TRBJ1-6, with D possibly being TRBD1 (6 bases). Trimming removed 7 bases from V and 9 bases from J, with 22 bases in between. Germline V CDR1 and CDR2: MDHEN, SYDVKM. The CDR3 has 16 residues. CDR3 in amino acids: CASTGAGQYRSSPLHF. CDR3 nucleotides: TGTGCCAGCACAGGTGCTGGACAGTATCGGAGTTCACCCCTCCACTTT.

V gene TRBV5-1 combines with J gene TRBJ2-3; 8 bases line up with TRBD2. Per the germline V gene, CDR1 is SGHRS and CDR2 is YFSETQ. This CDR3 comprises 16 residues. V gave up 4 bases and J gave up 5 bases; unmatched junction bases: 12. This chain's CDR3 is CASSPLGTSGIDTQYF. CDR3 bases: TGCGCCAGCAGCCCCCTTGGGACTAGTGGGATAGATACGCAGTATTTT.